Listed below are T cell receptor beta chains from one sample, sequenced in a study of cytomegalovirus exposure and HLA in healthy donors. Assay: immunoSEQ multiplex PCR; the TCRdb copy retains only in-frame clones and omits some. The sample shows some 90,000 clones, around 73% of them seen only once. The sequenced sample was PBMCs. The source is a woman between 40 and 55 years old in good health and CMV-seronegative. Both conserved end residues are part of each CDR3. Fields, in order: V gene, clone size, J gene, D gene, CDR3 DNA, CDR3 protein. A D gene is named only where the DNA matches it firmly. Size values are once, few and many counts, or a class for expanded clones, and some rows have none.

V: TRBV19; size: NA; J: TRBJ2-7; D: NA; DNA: TGTGCCAGTACCAAGGGGGGGACGCCGTGGGAGCAGTACTTC; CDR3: CASTKGGTPWEQYF
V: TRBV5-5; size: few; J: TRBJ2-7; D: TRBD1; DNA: TGTGCCAGTGAGGGGGCTGTTTACGAGCAGTACTTC; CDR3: CASEGAVYEQYF
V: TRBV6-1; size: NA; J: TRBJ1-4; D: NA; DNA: TGTGCCAGCAGACCCGGGACAACTAATGAAAAACTGTTTTTT; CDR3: CASRPGTTNEKLFF
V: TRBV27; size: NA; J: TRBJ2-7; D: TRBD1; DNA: TGTGCCAGCGGCCCCTTTGGGACAGGGAGCGAGCAGTACTTC; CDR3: CASGPFGTGSEQYF
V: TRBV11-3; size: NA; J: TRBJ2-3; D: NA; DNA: TGTGCCAGCAGCTTCGAGAGCACAGATACGCAGTATTTT; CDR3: CASSFESTDTQYF
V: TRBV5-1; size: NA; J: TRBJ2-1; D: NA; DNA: TGCGCCAGCAGACGATCCAGGGGACATAATGAGCAGTTCTTC; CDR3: CASRRSRGHNEQFF
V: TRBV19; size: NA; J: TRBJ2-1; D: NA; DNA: TGTGCCAGTACTCTAACATCTGGGGCTGAGCAGTTCTTC; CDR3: CASTLTSGAEQFF
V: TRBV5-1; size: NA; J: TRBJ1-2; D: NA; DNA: TGCGCCAGCACTCGATCCCCAGAATTATATGGCTACACCTTC; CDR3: CASTRSPELYGYTF
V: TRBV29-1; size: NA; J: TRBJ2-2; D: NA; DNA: TGCAGCGTGCCGAACTATACCGGGGAGCTGTTTTTT; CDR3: CSVPNYTGELFF
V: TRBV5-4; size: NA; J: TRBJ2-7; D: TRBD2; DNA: TGTGCCAGCAGCTTGGAACTAGCGGGAGCCGCACGCGAGCAGTACTTC; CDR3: CASSLELAGAAREQYF
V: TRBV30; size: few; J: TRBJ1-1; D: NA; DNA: TGTGCCTGGAGTGTACGGTCAGGGTGGACTGAAGCTTTCTTT; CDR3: CAWSVRSGWTEAFF
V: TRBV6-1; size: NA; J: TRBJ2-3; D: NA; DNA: TGTGCCAGCACTCGCGACAGGATTTTAGCTGATACGCAGTATTTT; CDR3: CASTRDRILADTQYF
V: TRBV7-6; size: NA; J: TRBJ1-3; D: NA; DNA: TGTGCCAGCAGTACAAGGGGGACGGGCACAGGGAACACCATATATTTT; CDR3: CASSTRGTGTGNTIYF
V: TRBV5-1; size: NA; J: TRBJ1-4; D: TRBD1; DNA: TGCGCCAGCAGCTTCGGGACAGGAGCTGAAAAACTGTTTTTT; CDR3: CASSFGTGAEKLFF
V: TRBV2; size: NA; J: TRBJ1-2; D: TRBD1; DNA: TGTGCCAGCAGTTTTAAACAGGGGGAGGGCTATGGCTACACCTTC; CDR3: CASSFKQGEGYGYTF
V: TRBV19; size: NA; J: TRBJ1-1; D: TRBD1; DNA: TGTGCCAGTAGTCCGGGACAGGGGTACACTGAAGCTTTCTTT; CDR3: CASSPGQGYTEAFF
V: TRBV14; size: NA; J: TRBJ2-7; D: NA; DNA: TGTGCCAGCAGCCAAAGCAACGAGCAGTACTTC; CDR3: CASSQSNEQYF
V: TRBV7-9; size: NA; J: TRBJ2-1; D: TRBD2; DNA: TGTGCCAGCAGCGGAACGCAGCGGGAGGGCCCCTACAATGAGCAGTTCTTC; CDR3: CASSGTQREGPYNEQFF
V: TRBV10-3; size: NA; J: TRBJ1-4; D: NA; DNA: TGTGCCATCAGTGAGCAGGGTCCACCGACAGGTGAAAAACTGTTTTTT; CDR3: CAISEQGPPTGEKLFF
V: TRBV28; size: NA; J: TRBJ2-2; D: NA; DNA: TGTGCCAGCAGTCCCCTGAGCGGAGCGAACACCGGGGAGCTGTTTTTT; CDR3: CASSPLSGANTGELFF
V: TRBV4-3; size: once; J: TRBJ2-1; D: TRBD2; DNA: TGCGCCAGCAGCCCGGGACTAGCGGCCACCGGGGGGCTTGAGCAGTTCTTC; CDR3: CASSPGLAATGGLEQFF
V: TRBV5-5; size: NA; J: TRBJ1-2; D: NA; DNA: TGTGCCAGCAGCTTCAAGGGGGACTATGGCTACACCTTC; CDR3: CASSFKGDYGYTF
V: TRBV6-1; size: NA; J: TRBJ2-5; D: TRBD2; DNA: TGTGCCAGCAATCGGGGGGATGGGCAAGAGACCCAGTACTTC; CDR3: CASNRGDGQETQYF
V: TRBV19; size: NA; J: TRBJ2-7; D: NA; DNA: TGTGCCAGCCGGGACATTGGCTCCTACGAGCAGTACTTC; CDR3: CASRDIGSYEQYF
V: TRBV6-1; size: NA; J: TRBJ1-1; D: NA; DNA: TGTGCCAGCATTAACAGGGTGAACACTGAAGCTTTCTTT; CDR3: CASINRVNTEAFF
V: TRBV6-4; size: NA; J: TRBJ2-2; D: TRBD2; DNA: TGTGCCAGCGGGAGCGGGATTAACACCGGGGAGCTGTTTTTT; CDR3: CASGSGINTGELFF